Below, 10 T cell receptor beta chains from the same sample are listed, as sequenced in a study of CD8 T cell repertoires and HIV-1 epitope variants. For these receptors, no antigen is known. Only in-frame clones appear in the TCRdb table, and some are missing; sequencing was by immunoSEQ multiplex PCR. The repertoire holds 5,000 to 6,500 clones, with around two thirds as singletons. The sample taken for sequencing was cultured CD8+ T cells derived from PBMCs. These receptors originate from a male donor with HIV.

The chain employs TRBV7-9 and TRBJ2-7; 7 nucleotides line up with TRBD1. After removal of 3 bases from V and 5 bases from J, the junction contained 10 bases not matched to a gene. CDR1 SEHNR and CDR2 FQNEAQ come from the germline V gene (reference sequence). The CDR3 has 15 residues. The CDR3 sequence: CASSFPRGPVDEQYF. In nucleotides, the CDR3 is TGTGCCAGCAGCTTCCCGAGGGGGCCGGTCGACGAGCAGTACTTC.

The genes are TRBV4-3 and TRBJ2-7, with TRBD1 identical over 7 bases. The trim removed 1 base at V and 5 bases at J, leaving 2 bases unmatched. The germline V gene encodes CDR1 LGHNA and CDR2 YSLEER. The CDR3 consists of 13 residues. CDR3 nucleotide sequence: TGCGCCAGCAGCCAAGTTCAGGGGGACGAGCAGTACTTC. The encoded protein is CASSQVQGDEQYF.

The chain carries TRBV7-6 and TRBJ2-5, with 7 positions matching TRBD2. This CDR3 spans 15 amino acids. V trimming: 5 bases; J trimming: 5 bases; junction bases outside the gene matches: 11. Germline V gene data show CDR1 as SGHVS and CDR2 as FNYEAQ. The CDR3 loop reads CASSPLGGGIETQYF. CDR3 in DNA: TGTGCCAGCAGCCCTCTGGGGGGGGGTATCGAGACCCAGTACTTC.

This chain joins TRBV5-5 and TRBJ2-1, with 11 bases identical to TRBD1. Germline trimming cut 3 bases from V and 7 bases from J; bases unmatched to any gene: 3. Germline V gives CDR1 SGHKS, CDR2 YYEKEE (reference sequence). The CDR3 has 14 amino acids. CDR3 nucleotide sequence: TGTGCCAGCAGCTGGACAGGGGGCGCGAATGAGCAGTTCTTC. Translated: CASSWTGGANEQFF.

The rearrangement joins TRBV4-3 to TRBJ1-1; D call uncertain. The germline V gene encodes CDR1 LGHNA and CDR2 YSLEER. V was pared by 1 base and J by 1 base, with 7 bases between. The CDR3 loop spans 14 amino acids. The CDR3 loop is CASSQGGRNTEAFF. The CDR3 nucleotides are TGCGCCAGCAGCCAAGGAGGAAGGAACACTGAAGCTTTCTTT.

This clone appeared a few times. The V gene is TRBV2, the J gene TRBJ2-1, with D perhaps matching TRBD1 (8 bases). The CDR3 extends over 16 amino acids. Trimming left V 6 bases short and J 8 bases short, with 23 bases between. Germline assignment: CDR1 SNHLY and CDR2 FYNNEI. CDR3 in DNA: TGTGCCAGCAGCCCTAGCGGACAGGGACTCCTCGATGAGCAGTTCTTC. Amino acid sequence: CASSPSGQGLLDEQFF.

The V gene is TRBV4-3, the J gene TRBJ2-4; TRBD2 might be the D (5 bases). The ends were cut back, 1 base at V and 8 bases at J, with 9 bases in the middle. Germline V gene lookup returns CDR1 LGHNA and CDR2 YSLEER. The CDR3 contains 13 residues. This chain's CDR3 is CASSQGVRDIQYF. The CDR3 DNA follows: TGCGCCAGCAGCCAAGGGGTGAGGGACATTCAGTACTTC.

The CDR3 reads CASSEAPTGTSGRAYEQYF. Written as DNA, the CDR3 is TGTGCCAGCAGTGAAGCGCCCACCGGGACTAGCGGGAGGGCCTACGAGCAGTACTTC. The gene calls are TRBV6-1 and TRBJ2-7, with TRBD2 identical over 16 bases. CDR3 size: 19 residues. Germline-derived CDR1 and CDR2 are MNHNS and SASEGT. The ends lost 0 bases at V and 2 bases at J; junction bases unmatched: 7.

J is TRBJ2-3 and V is TRBV7-6; D gene uncertain. Per germline, CDR1 SGHVS and CDR2 FNYEAQ. There are 15 residues in the CDR3. Trimming cost V 6 bases and J 0 bases, with 13 bases left between them. DNA for the CDR3: TGTGCCAGCAGTACAGTGCTGGCTAGCACAGATACGCAGTATTTT. Its translation is CASSTVLASTDTQYF. The whole variable domain, filled in from reference TRBV7-6 and TRBJ2-3, reads GAGVSQSPRYKVTKRGQDVALRCDPISGHVSLYWYRQALGQGPEFLTYFNYEAQQDKSGLPNDRFSAERPEGSISTLTIQRTEQRDSAMYRCASSTVLASTDTQYFGPGTRLTVL.

This clone showed up just once. CDR3 DNA: TGTGCCAGCAGCGCGAATACCGGGACTAGCGCCTACTACGAGCAGTACTTC. This sequence encodes CASSANTGTSAYYEQYF. The chain is built from TRBV5-4 and TRBJ2-7; TRBD2 matches at 10 bases. In germline, CDR1 is SGHNT, CDR2 YYREEE (reference sequence). V lost 4 bases to trimming and J lost 3 bases; unmatched junction nucleotides: 13. CDR3 length: 17 residues. Based on the CDR3 plus reference TRBV5-4 and TRBJ2-7, the full variable domain is ETGVTQSPTHLIKTRGQQVTLRCSSQSGHNTVSWYQQALGQGPQFIFQYYREEENGRGNFPPRFSGLQFPNYSSELNVNALELDDSALYLCASSANTGTSAYYEQYFGPGTRLTVT.